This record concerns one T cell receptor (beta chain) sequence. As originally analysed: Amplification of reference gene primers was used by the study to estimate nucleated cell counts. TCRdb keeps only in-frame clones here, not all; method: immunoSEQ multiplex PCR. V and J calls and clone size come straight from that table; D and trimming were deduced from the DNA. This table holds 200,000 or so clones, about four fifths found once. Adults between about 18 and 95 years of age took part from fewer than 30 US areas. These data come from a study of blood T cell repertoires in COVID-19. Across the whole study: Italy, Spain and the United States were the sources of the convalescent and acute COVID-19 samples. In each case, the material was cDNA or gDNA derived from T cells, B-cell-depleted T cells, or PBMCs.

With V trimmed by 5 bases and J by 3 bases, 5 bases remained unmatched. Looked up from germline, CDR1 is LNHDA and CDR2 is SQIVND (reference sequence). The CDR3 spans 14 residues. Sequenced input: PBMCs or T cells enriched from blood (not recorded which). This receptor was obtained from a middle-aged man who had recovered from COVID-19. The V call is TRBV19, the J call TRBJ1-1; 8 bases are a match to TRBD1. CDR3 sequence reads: CASSSGGSYTEAFF. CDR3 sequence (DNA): TGTGCCAGTAGTTCAGGGGGCTCGTACACTGAAGCTTTCTTT.